These 3 T cell receptor beta chains were all obtained from the same sample, sequenced in a study of CD4 T cells in relation to SARS-CoV-2 and coronaviruses. What these receptors recognize is not known. Using immunoSEQ multiplex PCR, the repertoire was profiled, and TCRdb retains in-frame clones only, with some absent. The table shows about 29,000 clones, with about 78% occurring only once. Before the COVID-19 pandemic, during about 2011-2019, CD4+ T cells were taken from unexposed donors. The cells were cultured for about ten days before CD4+ T cells were isolated. Sample: CD4+ T cells from PBMCs, cultured in vitro. Receptors were obtained from a human donor in good health.

The V and J genes are TRBV4-3 and TRBJ1-4; D not certain. V shed 1 base and J shed 2 bases, with 11 bases lying between them. The germline V gene encodes CDR1 LGHNA and CDR2 YSLEER. The CDR3 has 16 amino acids. The CDR3 is CASSQGERTTNEKLFF. CDR3 in DNA: TGCGCCAGCAGCCAAGGGGAACGGACGACTAATGAAAAACTGTTTTTT.

This clone was observed a few times. The V and J genes are TRBV4-1 and TRBJ1-1; the D is unclear. The CDR3 consists of 14 residues. Deletions cut 2 bases from V and 5 bases from J, with 12 bases between. Per germline, CDR1 MGHRA and CDR2 YSYEKL. The CDR3 bases are TGCGCCAGCAGCCAAAGGACGGAAGGTACTGAAGCTTTCTTT. Its translation: CASSQRTEGTEAFF.

The gene calls are TRBV7-2 and TRBJ2-1; D may be TRBD1 (5 bases). V was cut by 1 base and J by 10 bases, with 17 bases left in between. The CDR3 extends over 15 amino acids. Germline CDR1 reads SGHTA; CDR2 reads FQGNSA. CDR3: CASSLGPERPGEQFF. DNA for the CDR3: TGTGCCAGCAGCTTAGGACCCGAACGGCCAGGGGAGCAGTTCTTC.